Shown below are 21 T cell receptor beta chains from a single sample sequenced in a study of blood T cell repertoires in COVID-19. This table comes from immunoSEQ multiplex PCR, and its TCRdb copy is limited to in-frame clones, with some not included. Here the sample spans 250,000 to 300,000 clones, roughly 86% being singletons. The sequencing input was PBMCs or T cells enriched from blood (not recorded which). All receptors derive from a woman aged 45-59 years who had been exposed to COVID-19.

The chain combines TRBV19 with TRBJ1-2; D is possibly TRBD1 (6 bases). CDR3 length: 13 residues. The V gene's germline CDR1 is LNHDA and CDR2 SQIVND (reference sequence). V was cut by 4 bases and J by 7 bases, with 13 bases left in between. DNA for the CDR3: TGTGCCAGTAGTACCCGACAGGTTGGTGGCTACACCTTC. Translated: CASSTRQVGGYTF.

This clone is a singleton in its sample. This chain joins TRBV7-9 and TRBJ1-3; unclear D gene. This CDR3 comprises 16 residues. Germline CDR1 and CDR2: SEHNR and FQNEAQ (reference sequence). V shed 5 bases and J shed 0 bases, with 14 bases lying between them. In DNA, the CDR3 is TGTGCCAGCAGCCATCAGCCGGGTATCTCTGGAAACACCATATATTTT. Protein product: CASSHQPGISGNTIYF.

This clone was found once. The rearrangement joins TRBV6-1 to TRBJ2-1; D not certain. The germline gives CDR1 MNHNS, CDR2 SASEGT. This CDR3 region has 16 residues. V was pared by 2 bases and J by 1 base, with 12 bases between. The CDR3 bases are TGTGCCAGCAGTGAAATCTCCTTTAATTCCTACAATGAGCAGTTCTTC. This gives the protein CASSEISFNSYNEQFF.

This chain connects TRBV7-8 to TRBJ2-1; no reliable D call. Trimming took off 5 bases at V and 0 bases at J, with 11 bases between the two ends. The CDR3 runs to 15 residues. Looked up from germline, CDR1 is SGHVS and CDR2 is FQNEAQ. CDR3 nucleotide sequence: TGTGCCAGCAGCCGCCTTCCGAGCTCCTACAATGAGCAGTTCTTC. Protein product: CASSRLPSSYNEQFF. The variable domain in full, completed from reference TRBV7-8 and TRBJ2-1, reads GAGVSQSPRYKVAKRGQDVALRCDPISGHVSLFWYQQALGQGPEFLTYFQNEAQLDKSGLPSDRFFAERPEGSVSTLKIQRTQQEDSAVYLCASSRLPSSYNEQFFGPGTRLTVL.

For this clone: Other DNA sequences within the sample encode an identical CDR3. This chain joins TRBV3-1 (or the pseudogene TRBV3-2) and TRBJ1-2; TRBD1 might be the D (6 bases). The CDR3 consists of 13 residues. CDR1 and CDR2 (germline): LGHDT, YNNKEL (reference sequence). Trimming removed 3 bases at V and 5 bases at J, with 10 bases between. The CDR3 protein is CASSQGAGYGYTF. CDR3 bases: TGTGCCAGCAGCCAGGGGGCGGGTTATGGCTACACCTTC.

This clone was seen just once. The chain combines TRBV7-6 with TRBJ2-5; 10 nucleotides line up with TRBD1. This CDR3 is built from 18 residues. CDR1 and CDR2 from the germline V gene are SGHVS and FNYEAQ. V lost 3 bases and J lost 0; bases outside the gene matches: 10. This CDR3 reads CASSFIRGTGANQETQYF. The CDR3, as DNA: TGTGCCAGCAGCTTCATTCGGGGGACAGGGGCGAACCAAGAGACCCAGTACTTC.

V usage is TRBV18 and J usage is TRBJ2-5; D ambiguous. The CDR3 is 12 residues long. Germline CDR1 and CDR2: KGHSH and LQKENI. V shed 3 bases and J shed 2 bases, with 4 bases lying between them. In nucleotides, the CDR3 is TGTGCCAGCTCACCTATACAAGAGACCCAGTACTTC. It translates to CASSPIQETQYF.

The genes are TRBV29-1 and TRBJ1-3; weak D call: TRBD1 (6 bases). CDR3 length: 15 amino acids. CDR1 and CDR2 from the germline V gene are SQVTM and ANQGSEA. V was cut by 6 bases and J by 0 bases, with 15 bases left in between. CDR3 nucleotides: TGCAGCGTGGCCGTGGGGGCGAGCTCTGGAAACACCATATATTTT. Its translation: CSVAVGASSGNTIYF. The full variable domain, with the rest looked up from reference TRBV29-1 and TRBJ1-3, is SAVISQKPSRDICQRGTSLTIQCQVDSQVTMMFWYRQQPGQSLTLIATANQGSEATYESGFVIDKFPISRPNLTFSTLTVSNMSPEDSSIYLCSVAVGASSGNTIYFGEGSWLTVV.

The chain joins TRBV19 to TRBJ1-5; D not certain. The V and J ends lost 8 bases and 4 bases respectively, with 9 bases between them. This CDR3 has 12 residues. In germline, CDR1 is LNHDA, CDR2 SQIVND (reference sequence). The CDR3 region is CASSIQNQPQHF. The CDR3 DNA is TGTGCCAGTTCTATCCAAAATCAGCCCCAGCATTTT. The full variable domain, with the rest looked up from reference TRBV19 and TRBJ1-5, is DGGITQSPKYLFRKEGQNVTLSCEQNLNHDAMYWYRQDPGQGLRLIYYSQIVNDFQKGDIAEGYSVSREKKESFPLTVTSAQKNPTAFYLCASSIQNQPQHFGDGTRLSIL.

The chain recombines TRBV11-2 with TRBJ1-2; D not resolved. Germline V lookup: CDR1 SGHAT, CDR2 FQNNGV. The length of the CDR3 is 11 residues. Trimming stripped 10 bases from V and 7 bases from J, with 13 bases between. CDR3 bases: TGTGCCACCTTTGGGGAGGGTGGCTACACCTTC. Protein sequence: CATFGEGGYTF.

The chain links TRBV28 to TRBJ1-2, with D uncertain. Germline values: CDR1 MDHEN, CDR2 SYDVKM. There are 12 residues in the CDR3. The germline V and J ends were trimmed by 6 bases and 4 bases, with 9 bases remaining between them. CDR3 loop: CASREVGYGYTF. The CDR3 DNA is TGTGCCAGCAGAGAGGTCGGCTATGGCTACACCTTC.

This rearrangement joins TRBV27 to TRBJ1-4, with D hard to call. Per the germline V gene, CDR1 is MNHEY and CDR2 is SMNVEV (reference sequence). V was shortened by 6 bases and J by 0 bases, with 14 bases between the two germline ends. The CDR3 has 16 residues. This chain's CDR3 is CASRYRGPATNEKLFF. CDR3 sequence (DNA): TGTGCCAGCAGGTACCGCGGCCCTGCAACTAATGAAAAACTGTTTTTT. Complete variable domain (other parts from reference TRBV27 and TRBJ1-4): EAQVTQNPRYLITVTGKKLTVTCSQNMNHEYMSWYRQDPGLGLRQIYYSMNVEVTDKGDVPEGYKVSRKEKRNFPLILESPSPNQTSLYFCASRYRGPATNEKLFFGSGTQLSVL.

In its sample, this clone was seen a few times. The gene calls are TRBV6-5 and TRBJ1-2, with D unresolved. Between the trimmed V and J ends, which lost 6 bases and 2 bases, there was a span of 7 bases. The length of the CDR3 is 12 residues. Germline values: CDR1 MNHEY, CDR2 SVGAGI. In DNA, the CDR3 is TGTGCCAGCAGATCTGTAAACTATGGCTACACCTTC. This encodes CASRSVNYGYTF.

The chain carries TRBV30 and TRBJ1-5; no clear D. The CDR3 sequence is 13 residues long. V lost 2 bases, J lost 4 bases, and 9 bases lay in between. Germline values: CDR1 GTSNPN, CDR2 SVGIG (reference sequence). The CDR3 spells CAWSSGQNQPQHF. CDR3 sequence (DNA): TGTGCCTGGAGTAGTGGCCAAAATCAGCCCCAGCATTTT. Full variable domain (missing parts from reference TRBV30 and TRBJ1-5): SQTIHQWPATLVQPVGSPLSLECTVEGTSNPNLYWYRQAAGRGLQLLFYSVGIGQISSEVPQNLSASRPQDRQFILSSKKLLLSDSGFYLCAWSSGQNQPQHFGDGTRLSIL.

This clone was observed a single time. The CDR3 nucleotides are TGTGCCAGTAGTAAGGGACAGGTCACAGATACGCAGTATTTT. Translated: CASSKGQVTDTQYF. The J gene is TRBJ2-3, the V gene TRBV19, with 8 bases that match TRBD1. V lost 4 bases and J lost 2; bases outside the gene matches: 2. Germline CDR1 is LNHDA and CDR2 is SQIVND (reference sequence). This CDR3 is 14 amino acids long.

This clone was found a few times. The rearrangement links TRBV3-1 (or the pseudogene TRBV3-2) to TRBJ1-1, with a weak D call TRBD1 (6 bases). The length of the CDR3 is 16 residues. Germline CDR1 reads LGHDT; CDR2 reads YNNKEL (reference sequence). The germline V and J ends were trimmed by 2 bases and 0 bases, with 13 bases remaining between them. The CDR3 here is CASSQIGQGMNTEAFF. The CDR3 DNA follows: TGTGCCAGCAGCCAAATAGGTCAGGGGATGAACACTGAAGCTTTCTTT.

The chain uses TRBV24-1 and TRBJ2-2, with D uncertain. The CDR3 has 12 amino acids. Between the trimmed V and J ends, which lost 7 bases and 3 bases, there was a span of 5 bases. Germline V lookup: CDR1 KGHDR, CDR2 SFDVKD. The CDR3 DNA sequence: TGTGCCACCAGCCCTGACACCGGGGAGCTGTTTTTT. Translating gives CATSPDTGELFF.

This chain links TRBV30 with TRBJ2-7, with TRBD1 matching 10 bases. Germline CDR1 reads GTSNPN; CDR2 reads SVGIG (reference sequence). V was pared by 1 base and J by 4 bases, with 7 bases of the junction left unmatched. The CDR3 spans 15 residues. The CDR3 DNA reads TGTGCCTGGAGTGGCCGGGACAGGGGACGTTACGAGCAGTACTTC. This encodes CAWSGRDRGRYEQYF.

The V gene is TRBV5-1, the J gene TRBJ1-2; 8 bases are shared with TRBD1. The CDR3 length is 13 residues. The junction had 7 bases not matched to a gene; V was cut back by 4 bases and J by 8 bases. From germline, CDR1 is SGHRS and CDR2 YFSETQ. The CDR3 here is CASSPQGAQGYTF. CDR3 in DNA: TGCGCCAGCAGCCCCCAGGGGGCTCAGGGCTACACCTTC.

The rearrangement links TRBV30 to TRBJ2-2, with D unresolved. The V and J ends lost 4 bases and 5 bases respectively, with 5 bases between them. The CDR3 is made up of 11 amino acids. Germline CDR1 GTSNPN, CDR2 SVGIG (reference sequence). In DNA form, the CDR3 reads TGTGCCTGGAAATCTACCGGGGAGCTGTTTTTT. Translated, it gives CAWKSTGELFF.

In nucleotides, the CDR3 is TGTGCCAGCAGTGTCGAGCTAGCGGGGCCCCGACGGACCGGGGAGCTGTTTTTT. Its translation is CASSVELAGPRRTGELFF. The chain has TRBV28 and TRBJ2-2, with TRBD2 matching over 9 bases. Trimming cost V 5 bases and J 5 bases; bases outside gene matches: 15. CDR1 and CDR2 (germline): MDHEN, SYDVKM. CDR3 length: 18 residues. Filled out from reference TRBV28 and TRBJ2-2, the complete variable domain reads DVKVTQSSRYLVKRTGEKVFLECVQDMDHENMFWYRQDPGLGLRLIYFSYDVKMKEKGDIPEGYSVSREKKERFSLILESASTNQTSMYLCASSVELAGPRRTGELFFGEGSRLTVL.